These T cell receptor beta chains were read from a single sample in a study of CD8+ T cells in alopecia areata. The repertoire was sequenced with immunoSEQ multiplex PCR; TCRdb's copy has only in-frame clones and lacks some. The sample includes 70,000 or so clones, roughly 30% of them seen just once. The sequencing here drew on CD8+ T cells sorted from blood, taken at week 4, from a patient treated with tofacitinib. The origin of the receptors is a human donor with alopecia areata. Each CDR3 is given with its conserved first and last residue. Each record gives: clone size, V gene, J gene, D gene, CDR3 protein, CDR3 DNA. The D gene is left open where the match is weak. Only part of the rows carry a size: once, few, many, or a class if the clone is expanded.

-	TRBV29-1	TRBJ1-2	-	CSVVVTPREGGYTF	TGCAGCGTTGTGGTGACACCGCGCGAAGGGGGCTACACCTTC
few	TRBV27	TRBJ1-2	-	CASSDRTDLGYTF	TGTGCCAGCAGTGATAGGACAGACCTAGGCTACACCTTC
-	TRBV29-1	TRBJ1-2	-	CSVPTGDGYTF	TGCAGCGTTCCGACGGGGGACGGCTACACCTTC
-	TRBV30	TRBJ2-5	-	CAWTYGADQETQYF	TGTGCCTGGACCTACGGGGCGGATCAAGAGACCCAGTACTTC
-	TRBV7-3	TRBJ2-2	-	CASSKGRTGELFF	TGTGCCAGCAGCAAAGGGCGTACCGGGGAGCTGTTTTTT
-	TRBV29-1	TRBJ2-3	TRBD2	CSVEAGGPLDTQYF	TGCAGCGTGGAGGCGGGAGGGCCGTTAGATACGCAGTATTTT
-	TRBV11-2	TRBJ1-2	-	CASSPGAELYGYTF	TGTGCCAGCAGCCCTGGGGCGGAGCTATATGGCTACACCTTC
few	TRBV6-5	TRBJ1-1	-	CASSYSRTVNTEAFF	TGTGCCAGCAGTTACTCGAGGACAGTGAACACTGAAGCTTTCTTT
-	TRBV29-1	TRBJ2-2	TRBD2	CSVVTSGRAGELFF	TGCAGCGTCGTTACTAGCGGGAGAGCCGGGGAGCTGTTTTTT
-	TRBV29-1	TRBJ1-2	TRBD1	CSVESPGGKTYGYTF	TGCAGCGTTGAGTCACCAGGGGGCAAAACGTATGGCTACACCTTC
-	TRBV9	TRBJ1-1	TRBD1	CASSLGGPEAFF	TGTGCCAGCAGCCTAGGGGGCCCTGAAGCTTTCTTT
-	TRBV4-1	TRBJ2-2	-	CASSRGLGELFF	TGCGCCAGCAGCCGAGGGTTGGGGGAGCTGTTTTTT
few	TRBV11-2	TRBJ2-5	TRBD2	CASSYPREGRQETQYF	TGTGCCAGCAGCTACCCCCGGGAGGGGAGACAAGAGACCCAGTACTTC
-	TRBV19	TRBJ2-7	-	CASSIFGQVYEQYF	TGTGCCAGTAGTATATTTGGGCAGGTTTACGAGCAGTACTTC